Below are 12 T cell receptor beta chains sequenced from a single sample in a study of blood T cell repertoires in COVID-19 (dated by TCRdb to about 2020). Libraries were made using the immunoSEQ multiplex PCR assay. TCRdb holds this immuneACCESS table with in-frame rearrangements only. Some clones are missing; in checked studies, unresolved V genes explain under half, and the rest has no known cause. The sample records about 38,000 clones, about 76% of which are singletons. In total, the top ten clones hold under 12% of the sample. What was sequenced was peripheral blood. The receptors shown here come from a man in his 70s with COVID-19, enrolled during active disease.

The DNA of the CDR3 is TGTGCCAGCAGCCCCCAAGCCGGGGTATCGTACGAGCAGTACTTC. Amino acids: CASSPQAGVSYEQYF. The chain has TRBV16 and TRBJ2-7; D may be TRBD2 (5 bases). V was clipped by 4 bases and J by 4 bases, with 17 bases between them. Per the germline V gene, CDR1 is KGHSY and CDR2 is FQNENV. The CDR3 loop spans 15 amino acids.

The chain employs TRBV18 and TRBJ2-7, with D possibly being TRBD2 (6 bases). This CDR3 spans 15 amino acids. Trimming stripped 1 base from V and 3 bases from J, with 13 bases between. CDR1 is KGHSH, CDR2 LQKENI, per germline. CDR3 DNA sequence: TGTGCCAGCTCACCACGGGGGGACGGAAACTACGAGCAGTACTTC. Translation: CASSPRGDGNYEQYF.

This clone was detected a few times. V is TRBV30 and J is TRBJ1-2; maybe TRBD1 (6 bases). V lost 2 bases, J lost 8 bases, and 15 bases lay in between. CDR3 length equals 13 residues. The germline V gene has CDR1 GTSNPN and CDR2 SVGIG (reference sequence). CDR3 residues: CAWSKGGARGYTF. In DNA, the CDR3 is TGTGCCTGGAGTAAAGGGGGGGCGCGAGGCTACACCTTC.

J is TRBJ2-3 and V is TRBV6-1; TRBD2 matches 10 bases. The CDR3 is made up of 17 amino acids. Germline V gene sequence: CDR1 MNHNS, CDR2 SASEGT. V shed 3 bases, J shed 5 bases, and the junction held 11 bases outside the gene matches. CDR3 nucleotide sequence: TGTGCCAGCAGTGAGAGTTTCTCTAGCGGGAGAATAGATACGCAGTATTTT. Protein sequence: CASSESFSSGRIDTQYF.

The chain couples TRBV5-1 to TRBJ1-6; 7 nucleotides align to TRBD1. Per the germline V gene, CDR1 is SGHRS and CDR2 is YFSETQ. This CDR3 comprises 16 residues. J gave up 4 bases and V 0 bases, and 4 bases lay outside the gene matches. The CDR3 reads CASSLGRGFYNSPLHF. The CDR3, as DNA: TGCGCCAGCAGCTTGGGCAGGGGGTTTTATAATTCACCCCTCCACTTT.

The rearrangement links TRBV27 to TRBJ1-5, with TRBD1 matching over 7 bases. V lost 10 bases, J lost 2 bases, and 14 bases stayed unmatched. There are 16 residues in the CDR3. Germline CDR1 reads MNHEY; CDR2 reads SMNVEV (reference sequence). CDR3 loop: CATALRGGAGNQPQHF. CDR3 in DNA: TGTGCCACGGCCCTACGAGGGGGCGCCGGCAATCAGCCCCAGCATTTT.

V gene TRBV3-1 (or the pseudogene TRBV3-2) combines with J gene TRBJ1-1, with a possible D match to TRBD1 (6 bases). Trimming left V 1 base short and J 1 base short, with 10 bases between. This CDR3 has 15 residues. CDR1 is LGHDT and CDR2 is YNNKEL in the germline V gene (reference sequence). CDR3 in DNA: TGTGCCAGCAGCCAAGGTTTGGACAGGAACACTGAAGCTTTCTTT. This translates into CASSQGLDRNTEAFF.

This clone was observed a few times. This chain connects TRBV6-6 to TRBJ1-6; 7 bases line up with TRBD1. This CDR3 spans 17 amino acids. V trimming: 5 bases; J trimming: 4 bases; junction bases outside the gene matches: 11. Germline lookup yields CDR1 MNHNY and CDR2 SVGAGI (reference sequence). The CDR3 region is CASSPLPQGVYNSPLHF. The CDR3 nucleotides are TGTGCCAGCAGTCCCTTACCCCAGGGGGTGTATAATTCACCCCTCCACTTT.

This chain uses TRBV4-2 with TRBJ1-1, with D maybe TRBD1 (5 bases). Between the trimmed V and J ends, which lost 2 bases and 1 base, there was a span of 8 bases. The germline gives CDR1 LGHNA, CDR2 YNFKEQ. CDR3 length: 14 residues. CDR3 residues: CASSQQGGNTEAFF. CDR3 DNA: TGTGCCAGCAGCCAACAGGGCGGGAACACTGAAGCTTTCTTT.

CDR3 DNA: TGTGCCAGCAACTACCGCGTAGGGGGGGGGAATGAGCAGTTCTTC. This encodes CASNYRVGGGNEQFF. The J gene is TRBJ2-1, the V gene TRBV7-2, with D tentatively TRBD2 (7 bases). V was clipped by 7 bases and J by 7 bases, with 20 bases between them. The length of the CDR3 is 15 residues. Germline assignment: CDR1 SGHTA and CDR2 FQGNSA.

The gene calls are TRBV30 and TRBJ1-2; D possibly corresponds to TRBD1 (6 bases). Germline V gives CDR1 GTSNPN, CDR2 SVGIG (reference sequence). V was trimmed by 1 base and J by 4 bases, leaving 7 bases between them. The CDR3 sequence is 12 residues long. The CDR3 coding sequence is TGTGCCTGGAGTGGGACAGCCTATGGCTACACCTTC. It is translated as CAWSGTAYGYTF.

The chain carries TRBV3-1 (or the pseudogene TRBV3-2) and TRBJ2-5; maybe TRBD1 (5 bases). The CDR3 covers 17 residues. V shed 0 bases and J shed 0 bases, with 14 bases lying between them. Germline V gives CDR1 LGHDT, CDR2 YNNKEL (reference sequence). DNA of the CDR3: TGTGCCAGCAGCCAAGACTCCCAGACAGAGTACCAAGAGACCCAGTACTTC. Translating gives CASSQDSQTEYQETQYF.